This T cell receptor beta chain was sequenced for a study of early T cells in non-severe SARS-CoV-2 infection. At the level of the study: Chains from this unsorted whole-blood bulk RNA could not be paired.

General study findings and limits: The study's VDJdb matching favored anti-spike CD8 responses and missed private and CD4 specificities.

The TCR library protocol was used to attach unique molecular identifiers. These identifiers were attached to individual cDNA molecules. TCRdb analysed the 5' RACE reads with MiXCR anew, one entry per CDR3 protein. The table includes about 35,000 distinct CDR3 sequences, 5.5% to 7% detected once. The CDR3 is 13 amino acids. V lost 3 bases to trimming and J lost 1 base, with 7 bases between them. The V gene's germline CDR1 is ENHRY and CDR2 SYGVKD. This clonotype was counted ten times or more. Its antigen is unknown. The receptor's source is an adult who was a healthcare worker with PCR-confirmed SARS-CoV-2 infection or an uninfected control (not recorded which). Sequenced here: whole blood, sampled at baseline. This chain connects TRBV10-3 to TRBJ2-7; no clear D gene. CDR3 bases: TGTGCCATCAGTGAAGCTGTTTCCTACGAGCAGTACTTC. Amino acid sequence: CAISEAVSYEQYF.